These 18 T cell receptor beta chains were sequenced from one sample in a study of cytomegalovirus exposure and HLA in healthy donors. Here immunoSEQ multiplex PCR was the method, and the copy in TCRdb shows in-frame clones only, minus some. The sample has fewer than 400,000 clones; 88% are singletons. What was sequenced was PBMCs. Every receptor here comes from a man aged 25-45 years in good health and CMV-seronegative.

The CDR3 sequence: CASSYMGSGGTQYF. CDR3 in DNA: TGTGCCAGCAGTTACATGGGGTCCGGAGGGACGCAGTATTTT. This chain connects TRBV6-5 to TRBJ2-3, with D possibly being TRBD2 (6 bases). The ends were cut back, 2 bases at V and 9 bases at J, with 15 bases in the middle. CDR1 and CDR2 from the germline V gene are MNHEY and SVGAGI. The CDR3 is 14 residues long.

The chain carries TRBV5-1 and TRBJ1-2; TRBD1 is a possible D gene (6 bases). V lost 4 bases and J lost 5, with 15 bases in between. Germline V lookup: CDR1 SGHRS, CDR2 YFSETQ. CDR3 size: 14 residues. This chain's CDR3 is CASSPRSTGYGYTF. The CDR3 DNA follows: TGCGCCAGCAGCCCCAGAAGTACAGGGTATGGCTACACCTTC.

V and J are TRBV30 and TRBJ1-1; unclear D gene. The CDR3 sequence is 13 residues long. The V end was cut by 2 bases, the J end by 0 bases, with 7 bases between. Germline V gene lookup returns CDR1 GTSNPN and CDR2 SVGIG (reference sequence). The CDR3 sequence: CAWSIQMNTEAFF. CDR3 nucleotide sequence: TGTGCCTGGAGTATTCAAATGAACACTGAAGCTTTCTTT.

The chain uses TRBV11-2 and TRBJ2-7, with TRBD1 matching 8 bases. The V gene end was trimmed by 3 bases and the J gene end by 4 bases; junction bases not matched to a gene: 5. The germline CDR1 and CDR2 sequences are SGHAT and FQNNGV. CDR3 length: 14 residues. Here the CDR3 reads CASSFSGGDYEQYF. The DNA of the CDR3 is TGTGCCAGCAGCTTCTCAGGGGGCGATTACGAGCAGTACTTC.

This chain uses TRBV4-1 with TRBJ2-4; 9 nucleotides agree with TRBD1. The CDR3 contains 17 residues. After removal of 2 bases from V and 2 bases from J, the junction contained 7 bases not matched to a gene. The germline V gene has CDR1 MGHRA and CDR2 YSYEKL. The CDR3 region is CASSQTQGAGSKNIQYF. In DNA, the CDR3 is TGCGCCAGCAGCCAAACACAGGGGGCTGGGTCCAAAAACATTCAGTACTTC.

The chain couples TRBV19 to TRBJ2-5; D not resolved. Germline CDR1 reads LNHDA; CDR2 reads SQIVND (reference sequence). This CDR3 comprises 13 residues. V lost 3 bases to trimming and J lost 4 bases, with 9 bases between them. CDR3 sequence: CASSIVGGETQYF. In nucleotides, the CDR3 is TGTGCCAGTAGTATCGTAGGCGGAGAGACCCAGTACTTC.

CDR3 DNA sequence: TGCGCCAGCAGCCGTGGGACAGGGGGCGACGAGCAGTACTTC. It encodes CASSRGTGGDEQYF. V is TRBV4-1 and J is TRBJ2-7, with 12 bases fitting TRBD1. J was trimmed by 5 bases and V by 4 bases; bases with no gene match: 3. Germline CDR1 MGHRA, CDR2 YSYEKL. The CDR3 is 14 amino acids.

This chain uses TRBV19 with TRBJ2-7, with 9 bases matching TRBD2. CDR3 length: 16 residues. The germline CDR1 and CDR2 sequences are LNHDA and SQIVND (reference sequence). V lost 3 bases, J lost 2 bases, and 8 bases stayed unmatched. CDR3 region: CASSIQRGARTYEQYF. The CDR3 DNA reads as TGTGCCAGTAGTATTCAGCGGGGGGCCCGGACCTACGAGCAGTACTTC.

The V and J genes are TRBV27 and TRBJ2-7; TRBD1 matches at 7 bases. V dropped 2 bases and J dropped 7; count of bases not matched to a gene: 11. The CDR3 runs to 15 residues. In germline, CDR1 is MNHEY, CDR2 SMNVEV (reference sequence). This CDR3 is CASSLTPKGAREQYF. CDR3 coding DNA: TGTGCCAGCAGTTTAACACCAAAGGGGGCGAGGGAGCAGTACTTC.

CDR3 coding DNA: TGTGCCAGCAGGGCTAGCGGGGGCACAGATACGCAGTATTTT. Translation: CASRASGGTDTQYF. The rearrangement joins TRBV6-1 to TRBJ2-3, with 9 bases aligning to TRBD2. The CDR3 consists of 14 residues. In germline, CDR1 is MNHNS, CDR2 SASEGT. V lost 6 bases to trimming and J lost 1 base; unmatched junction nucleotides: 2.

The chain joins TRBV6-5 to TRBJ2-3; 10 bases are shared with TRBD1. CDR3 size: 15 residues. Germline CDR1 is MNHEY and CDR2 is SVGAGI. Trimming took 10 bases from V and 1 from J; bases not matched to a gene: 8. The DNA for the CDR3 is TGTGCCATCAGCCCCGGACAGGGGGGCACAGATACGCAGTATTTT. This encodes CAISPGQGGTDTQYF.

The CDR3 sequence: CASSSTGTGLYNSPLHF. CDR3 DNA sequence: TGTGCCAGCAGCTCAACCGGGACAGGTCTCTATAATTCACCCCTCCACTTT. The chain has TRBV5-6 and TRBJ1-6; 8 bases agree with TRBD1. V lost 3 bases to trimming and J lost 3 bases; unmatched junction nucleotides: 8. Germline lookup yields CDR1 SGHDT and CDR2 YYEEEE. The CDR3 is 17 amino acids.

This sequence joins TRBV27 and TRBJ2-7, with a weak D call TRBD2 (5 bases). Germline lookup yields CDR1 MNHEY and CDR2 SMNVEV (reference sequence). The CDR3 extends over 14 amino acids. Trimming pared 2 bases from V and 0 bases from J, leaving 8 bases between. The CDR3 region has the DNA TGTGCCAGCAGTTTAACAGACTACTCCTACGAGCAGTACTTC. Its translation: CASSLTDYSYEQYF.

The rearrangement uses TRBV5-1 and TRBJ2-5; 14 nucleotides align to TRBD2. Germline values: CDR1 SGHRS, CDR2 YFSETQ. Losses at the gene ends were 3 bases for V and 5 bases for J; bases not matched to a gene: 6. The CDR3 runs to 16 residues. The CDR3 DNA is TGCGCCAGCAGCTGGGCCGGGACTAGCGGGGGCGAGACCCAGTACTTC. As protein: CASSWAGTSGGETQYF.

This chain links TRBV5-6 with TRBJ1-2; D is unclear. This CDR3 spans 12 amino acids. Germline V gene sequence: CDR1 SGHDT, CDR2 YYEEEE. Trimming took off 0 bases at V and 8 bases at J, with 8 bases between the two ends. The CDR3 nucleotides read TGTGCCAGCAGCTTGGCTGTGTTCGGCTACACCTTC. Amino acids: CASSLAVFGYTF.

CDR3 residues: CASSKTENTEAFF. The DNA of the CDR3 is TGTGCCAGCAGTAAAACAGAGAACACTGAAGCTTTCTTT. The rearrangement joins TRBV6-5 to TRBJ1-1; no clear D. Germline V CDR1 and CDR2: MNHEY, SVGAGI. The ends were cut back, 5 bases at V and 1 base at J, with 8 bases in the middle. The CDR3 has 13 residues.

J is TRBJ2-7 and V is TRBV10-2; unclear D gene. The length of the CDR3 is 17 residues. V was cut by 7 bases and J by 0 bases, with 22 bases left in between. Germline V CDR1 and CDR2: WSHSY, SAAADI. In DNA, the CDR3 is TGCGCCAGCAAGCCCCTGATTGCGAGCGTCTTCTCCTACGAGCAGTACTTC. It is translated as CASKPLIASVFSYEQYF.

The chain uses TRBV7-2 and TRBJ2-3; 13 bases map to TRBD2. V shed 0 bases and J 2 bases; nucleotides not matched to a gene: 11. This CDR3 spans 20 amino acids. Germline CDR1 and CDR2: SGHTA and FQGNSA. The CDR3, as DNA: TGTGCCAGCAGCTTAGCCAACGCGGGACTAGCGGGGCCGCACACAGATACGCAGTATTTT. This codes for CASSLANAGLAGPHTDTQYF.